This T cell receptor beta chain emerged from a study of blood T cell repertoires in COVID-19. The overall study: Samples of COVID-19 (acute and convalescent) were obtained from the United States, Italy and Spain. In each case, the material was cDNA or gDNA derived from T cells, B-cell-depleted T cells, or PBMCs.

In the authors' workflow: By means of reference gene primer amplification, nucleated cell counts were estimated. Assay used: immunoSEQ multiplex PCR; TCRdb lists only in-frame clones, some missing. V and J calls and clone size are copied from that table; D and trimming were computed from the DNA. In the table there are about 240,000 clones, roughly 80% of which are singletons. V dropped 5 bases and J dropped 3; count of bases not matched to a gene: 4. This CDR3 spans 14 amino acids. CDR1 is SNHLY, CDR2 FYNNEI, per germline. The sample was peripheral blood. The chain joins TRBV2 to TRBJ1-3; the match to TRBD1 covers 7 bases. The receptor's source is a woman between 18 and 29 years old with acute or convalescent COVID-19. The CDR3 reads CASSTRDSGNTIYF. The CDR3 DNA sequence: TGTGCCAGCAGTACAAGGGACAGTGGAAACACCATATATTTT. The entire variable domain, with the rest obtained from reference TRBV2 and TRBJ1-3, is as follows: EPEVTQTPSHQVTQMGQEVILRCVPISNHLYFYWYRQILGQKVEFLVSFYNNEISEKSEIFDDQFSVERPDGSNFTLKIRSTKLEDSAMYFCASSTRDSGNTIYFGEGSWLTVV.